A single sample gave rise to the 25 T cell receptor beta chains below, sequenced in a study of memory CD4+ T cells and cytomegalovirus serostatus. Single viable CD3+CD4+CD8-CD45RO+ cells were sorted as the memory CD4+ T cells. Clones were read by immunoSEQ multiplex PCR, and TCRdb kept only the in-frame ones, dropping some. The table shows tens of thousands of clones, with more than 75% occurring only once. Sample: memory CD4+ T cells from blood. The source is an adult in good health and CMV-seronegative.

The chain joins TRBV19 to TRBJ1-5; a weak D match, TRBD1 (6 bases). V dropped 6 bases and J dropped 4 bases, with 19 bases sitting between them. CDR1 is LNHDA, CDR2 SQIVND, per germline (reference sequence). The CDR3 consists of 16 residues. The CDR3 DNA follows: TGTGCCAGTAGACCCTTGACAGGACAAGCGAATCAGCCCCAGCATTTT. Its protein is CASRPLTGQANQPQHF.

The chain employs TRBV4-3 and TRBJ1-4; 11 bases are a match to TRBD1. Trimming cost V 6 bases and J 8 bases; bases outside gene matches: 11. This CDR3 spans 16 amino acids. Germline-derived CDR1 and CDR2 are LGHNA and YSLEER. CDR3 bases: TGCGCCAGCAGGCGGACAGGGGGCTCGACCGGAGAAAAACTGTTTTTT. It is translated as CASRRTGGSTGEKLFF.

The V and J genes are TRBV2 and TRBJ2-2, with 9 bases fitting TRBD1. V was clipped by 4 bases and J by 6 bases; unmatched bases: 3. The length of the CDR3 is 14 residues. CDR1 is SNHLY and CDR2 is FYNNEI in the germline V gene. The CDR3, as DNA: TGTGCCAGCAGTGGGGACAGGGACCCCGGGGAGCTGTTTTTT. Amino acids: CASSGDRDPGELFF.

This clone was counted a single time. The V gene is TRBV2, the J gene TRBJ1-5, with TRBD1 matching over 11 bases. V shed 6 bases, J shed 5 bases, and the junction held 0 bases outside the gene matches. The CDR3 length is 13 residues. Germline V CDR1 and CDR2: SNHLY, FYNNEI. CDR3 nucleotide sequence: TGTGCCAGCAGGGGACAGGGGGATCAGCCCCAGCATTTT. It is translated as CASRGQGDQPQHF.

The CDR3 coding sequence is TGTGCCAGTAGTGGGCAGGTGGAGAAGGGCTACACCTTC. It specifies CASSGQVEKGYTF. V is TRBV19 and J is TRBJ1-2; D remains unclear. The CDR3 is 13 residues long. CDR1 and CDR2 (germline): LNHDA, SQIVND (reference sequence). V gave up 5 bases and J gave up 8 bases, with 15 bases separating them.

DNA for the CDR3: TGTGCCAGCAGCTTAGGTATTCGCGGACTTACCTCCCCCTATGGCTACACCTTC. Translating it yields CASSLGIRGLTSPYGYTF. The chain combines TRBV7-9 with TRBJ1-2, with unresolved D. Germline loops: CDR1 SEHNR, CDR2 FQNEAQ (reference sequence). V was pared by 1 base and J by 4 bases, with 22 bases between. The CDR3 contains 18 residues.

The chain employs TRBV5-1 and TRBJ1-2; possibly TRBD1 for D (6 bases). Germline V CDR1 and CDR2: SGHRS, YFSETQ. The CDR3 totals 15 residues. V lost 4 bases and J lost 5, with 18 bases in between. In nucleotides, the CDR3 is TGCGCCAGCAGCCCCCAGGCAGGGGAGAGGTATGGCTACACCTTC. Residues: CASSPQAGERYGYTF. Drawing the rest from reference TRBV5-1 and TRBJ1-2, the complete variable domain is KAGVTQTPRYLIKTRGQQVTLSCSPISGHRSVSWYQQTPGQGLQFLFEYFSETQRNKGNFPGRFSGRQFSNSRSEMNVSTLELGDSALYLCASSPQAGERYGYTFGSGTRLTVV.

The genes are TRBV4-2 and TRBJ2-3; 10 nucleotides match TRBD2. The trim removed 2 bases at V and 4 bases at J, leaving 6 bases unmatched. This CDR3 contains 16 residues. Germline lookup yields CDR1 LGHNA and CDR2 YNFKEQ. CDR3 sequence: CASSQRSGGGSDTQYF. In DNA form, the CDR3 reads TGTGCCAGCAGCCAACGGAGCGGGGGGGGATCAGATACGCAGTATTTT.

This clone turned up a few times. This chain connects TRBV7-6 to TRBJ1-3; no definite D call. Trimming cost V 4 bases and J 2 bases, with 6 bases left between them. The CDR3 sequence is 13 residues long. Germline V lookup: CDR1 SGHVS, CDR2 FNYEAQ. The CDR3 sequence is CASSSGPGNTIYF. The CDR3 DNA reads as TGTGCCAGCAGCTCTGGGCCTGGAAACACCATATATTTT.

The chain recombines TRBV12-5 with TRBJ2-2, with 9 bases identical to TRBD1. Per germline, CDR1 LGHNT and CDR2 FRNRAP. With V trimmed by 4 bases and J by 6 bases, 3 bases remained unmatched. The CDR3 contains 14 residues. The CDR3 bases are TGTGCTAGTGGTTGGACAGGGGAGGCCGGGGAGCTGTTTTTT. Residues: CASGWTGEAGELFF.

This clone was counted a single time. This sequence joins TRBV2 and TRBJ1-2, with 9 nucleotides matching TRBD1. The CDR3 has 15 residues. V lost 2 bases, J lost 3 bases, and 4 bases stayed unmatched. The germline V gene has CDR1 SNHLY and CDR2 FYNNEI. This CDR3 reads CASSELGQGYYGYTF. CDR3 bases: TGTGCCAGCAGTGAACTGGGACAGGGTTACTATGGCTACACCTTC.

The CDR3 DNA is TGTGCCAGCAACTTGGAGGGAATCACAGATACGCAGTATTTT. Translation: CASNLEGITDTQYF. The chain is built from TRBV2 and TRBJ2-3, with D maybe TRBD2 (6 bases). Germline-derived CDR1 and CDR2 are SNHLY and FYNNEI. This CDR3 has 14 amino acids. Trimming removed 7 bases at V and 2 bases at J, with 13 bases between.

V gene TRBV11-2 combines with J gene TRBJ1-2; D remains unclear. CDR1 and CDR2 from the germline V gene are SGHAT and FQNNGV. V lost 5 bases, J lost 8 bases, and 15 bases lay in between. The CDR3 extends over 13 amino acids. CDR3 DNA sequence: TGTGCCAGCAGCCAGAATCCCTCGGGGGGCTACACCTTC. Its protein product is CASSQNPSGGYTF.

This clone was counted between two and nine times. The gene calls are TRBV15 and TRBJ2-5; D uncertain. This CDR3 region has 16 residues. V was clipped by 3 bases and J by 3 bases, with 17 bases between them. Germline V CDR1 and CDR2: LNHNV, YYDKDF (reference sequence). The CDR3 protein is CATSSRLIRNKETQYF. The CDR3 nucleotides are TGTGCCACCAGCAGCCGACTTATTAGGAATAAAGAGACCCAGTACTTC.

This chain connects TRBV13 to TRBJ2-2; TRBD2 might be the D (5 bases). The V gene's germline CDR1 is PRHDT and CDR2 FYEKMQ (reference sequence). V was pared by 8 bases and J by 3 bases, with 7 bases between. The CDR3 is 12 amino acids. This CDR3 is CASGEYTGELFF. In DNA form, the CDR3 reads TGTGCCAGCGGGGAGTACACCGGGGAGCTGTTTTTT.

This clone occurred once. This chain connects TRBV6-1 to TRBJ2-6; D remains unclear. CDR1 MNHNS and CDR2 SASEGT come from the germline V gene. The V end was cut by 4 bases, the J end by 2 bases, with 9 bases between. The length of the CDR3 is 15 residues. CDR3 residues: CASSVDTAGANVLTF. CDR3 nucleotide sequence: TGTGCCAGCAGTGTAGACACGGCTGGGGCCAACGTCCTGACTTTC.

The J gene is TRBJ2-1, the V gene TRBV11-3; TRBD2 aligns across 8 bases. The V and J ends lost 3 bases and 9 bases, in that order; junction bases with no gene match: 7. Per the germline V gene, CDR1 is SGHNT and CDR2 is YENEEA. The CDR3 is 14 amino acids. Here the CDR3 reads CASSFHARGGEQFF. The CDR3, as DNA: TGTGCCAGCAGCTTTCACGCCCGGGGGGGTGAGCAGTTCTTC.

The chain combines TRBV18 with TRBJ2-5; weak D call: TRBD1 (5 bases). Germline assignment: CDR1 KGHSH and CDR2 LQKENI. The ends were cut back, 5 bases at V and 1 base at J, with 17 bases in the middle. This CDR3 contains 16 residues. The CDR3 region has the DNA TGTGCCAGCTCAGCGAACCCCAGGGCCTTCCAAGAGACCCAGTACTTC. Protein product: CASSANPRAFQETQYF.

The CDR3 coding sequence is TGTGCCAGCAGACCTACACCAGGCACTGTCTACGAGCAGTACTTC. Translating gives CASRPTPGTVYEQYF. This chain uses TRBV6-5 with TRBJ2-7; no definite D call. Germline loops: CDR1 MNHEY, CDR2 SVGAGI. Trimming took 6 bases from V and 3 from J, leaving 18 bases between them. This CDR3 is built from 15 residues.

The genes are TRBV14 and TRBJ1-6, with a tentative D call TRBD1 (6 bases). The CDR3 consists of 15 residues. Germline CDR1 and CDR2: SGHDN and FVKESK. V was clipped by 4 bases and J by 9 bases, with 16 bases between them. Here the CDR3 reads CASSPSRGFSSPLHF. CDR3 bases: TGTGCCAGCAGCCCCTCCAGGGGTTTTAGTTCACCCCTCCACTTT.

The chain is built from TRBV5-5 and TRBJ2-5, with 9 positions matching TRBD2. The CDR3 runs 16 residues. Germline loops: CDR1 SGHKS, CDR2 YYEKEE (reference sequence). Unmatched junction bases numbered 9, after V lost 1 base and J lost 5 bases. The CDR3 region has the DNA TGTGCCAGCAGCTTGTATGGCGGGGGGGCCGTGGAGACCCAGTACTTC. Translating it yields CASSLYGGGAVETQYF.

The chain carries TRBV6-6 and TRBJ2-7, with a possible D match to TRBD2 (6 bases). Trimming shortened V by 6 bases and J by 7 bases, and 13 bases separated the two germline ends. The CDR3 has 12 amino acids. From germline, CDR1 is MNHNY and CDR2 SVGAGI (reference sequence). DNA of the CDR3: TGTGCCAGCAGCGGATCGGGGGAGGAGCAGTACTTC. Protein product: CASSGSGEEQYF.

In its sample, this clone was seen once. The rearrangement links TRBV6-1 to TRBJ2-3; 9 bases match TRBD2. J was trimmed by 6 bases and V by 3 bases; bases with no gene match: 7. The CDR3 has 15 amino acids. The germline gives CDR1 MNHNS, CDR2 SASEGT. The CDR3 reads CASSDGGGARDTQYF. The CDR3 region has the DNA TGTGCCAGCAGTGACGGCGGGGGGGCAAGGGATACGCAGTATTTT.

The V call is TRBV30, the J call TRBJ1-1; D may be TRBD1 (5 bases). Trimming shortened V by 2 bases and J by 1 base, and 11 bases separated the two germline ends. Germline V lookup: CDR1 GTSNPN, CDR2 SVGIG (reference sequence). This CDR3 region has 14 residues. This CDR3 reads CAWSPGHPNTEAFF. The CDR3 DNA sequence: TGTGCCTGGAGTCCCGGACATCCGAACACTGAAGCTTTCTTT. Drawing the rest from reference TRBV30 and TRBJ1-1, the complete variable domain is SQTIHQWPATLVQPVGSPLSLECTVEGTSNPNLYWYRQAAGRGLQLLFYSVGIGQISSEVPQNLSASRPQDRQFILSSKKLLLSDSGFYLCAWSPGHPNTEAFFGQGTRLTVV.

The rearrangement joins TRBV18 to TRBJ1-1; D remains unclear. The CDR3 spans 15 residues. The V and J ends lost 2 bases and 1 base respectively, with 11 bases between them. Per germline, CDR1 KGHSH and CDR2 LQKENI. The CDR3 loop is CASSPNVGQNTEAFF. CDR3 nucleotide sequence: TGTGCCAGCTCACCAAATGTTGGGCAGAACACTGAAGCTTTCTTT.